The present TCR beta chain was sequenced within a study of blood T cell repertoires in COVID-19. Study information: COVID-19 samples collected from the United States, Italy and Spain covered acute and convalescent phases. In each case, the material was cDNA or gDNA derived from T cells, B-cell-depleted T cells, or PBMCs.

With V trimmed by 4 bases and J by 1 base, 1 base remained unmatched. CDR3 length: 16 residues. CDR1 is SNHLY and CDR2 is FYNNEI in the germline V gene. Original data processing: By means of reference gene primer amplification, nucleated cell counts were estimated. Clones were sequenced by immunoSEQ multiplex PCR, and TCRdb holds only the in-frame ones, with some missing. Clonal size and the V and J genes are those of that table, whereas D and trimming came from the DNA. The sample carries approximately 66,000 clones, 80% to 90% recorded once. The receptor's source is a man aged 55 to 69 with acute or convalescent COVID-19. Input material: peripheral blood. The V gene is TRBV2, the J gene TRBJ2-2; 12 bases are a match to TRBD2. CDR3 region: CASSAGLAGNTGELFF. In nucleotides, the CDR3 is TGTGCCAGCAGTGCGGGACTAGCGGGGAACACCGGGGAGCTGTTTTTT.